The 15 T cell receptor beta chains below come from one sample, sequenced in a study of spatial heterogeneity in lung cancer. TCRdb independently ran MiXCR on the 5' RACE reads; one entry per CDR3 protein. Of 5,300 or so distinct CDR3 sequences listed, over 4% are singletons. Time point described: sample taken at primary tumor resection. Sequences were derived from normal lung tissue next to the tumor, sampled at surgery. These receptors were collected from a female donor with early-stage non-small cell lung cancer.

By sample share, this clonotype is medium-sized. This rearrangement joins TRBV24-1 to TRBJ2-1; 7 bases map to TRBD1. The CDR3 covers 13 residues. Germline lookup yields CDR1 KGHDR and CDR2 SFDVKD. V dropped 12 bases and J dropped 3; count of bases not matched to a gene: 7. The CDR3 region is CAAGGDGYNEQFF. CDR3 in DNA: TGTGCCGCAGGGGGAGACGGCTACAATGAGCAGTTCTTC.

In its sample, this clonotype ranks as medium-sized. The chain uses TRBV28 and TRBJ1-1, with TRBD1 as a possible D gene (5 bases). The V gene lost 7 bases and the J gene lost 3 bases, with 12 bases spanning the gap. The CDR3 totals 13 residues. CDR1 and CDR2 (germline): MDHEN, SYDVKM. The CDR3 coding sequence is TGTGCCAGCACCCCCGGGGGGTACACTGAAGCTTTCTTT. Its translation is CASTPGGYTEAFF. Drawing the rest from reference TRBV28 and TRBJ1-1, the complete variable domain is DVKVTQSSRYLVKRTGEKVFLECVQDMDHENMFWYRQDPGLGLRLIYFSYDVKMKEKGDIPEGYSVSREKKERFSLILESASTNQTSMYLCASTPGGYTEAFFGQGTRLTVV.

The table lists this clonotype with many counts. The chain links TRBV18 to TRBJ1-1; D call uncertain. With 8 bases removed from V and 6 bases from J, the gap between germline ends came to 16 bases. CDR3 length equals 13 residues. Germline V CDR1 and CDR2: KGHSH, LQKENI. The CDR3, as DNA: TGTGCCAGCGCCCGACCTCCGGAGGCTGAAGCTTTCTTT. Protein product: CASARPPEAEAFF.

This clonotype was recorded at least ten times. A much bigger clone sits one base away, suggesting this may be a read error. J is TRBJ1-2 and V is TRBV29-1; D uncertain. This CDR3 has 11 residues. Per the germline V gene, CDR1 is SQVTM and CDR2 is ANQGSEA. The CDR3 DNA follows: TGCAGCGTTTTCCACGGCTATGGCTACAACTTC. This encodes CSVFHGYGYNF. Together with reference TRBV29-1 and TRBJ1-2, the CDR3 gives the full variable domain: SAVISQKPSRDICQRGTSLTIQCQVDSQVTMMFWYRQQPGQSLTLIATANQGSEATYESGFVIDKFPISRPNLTFSTLTVSNMSPEDSSIYLCSVFHGYGYNFGSGTRLTVV.

This clonotype was recorded many times. The rearrangement links TRBV7-3 to TRBJ2-7; TRBD2 aligns across 9 bases. The V and J ends lost 2 bases and 4 bases, in that order; junction bases with no gene match: 6. The germline gives CDR1 SGHTA, CDR2 FQGTGA. This CDR3 comprises 15 residues. The CDR3 nucleotides are TGTGCCAGCAGCTTAGCTAGCGGGACGGGATACGAGCAGTACTTC. Protein sequence: CASSLASGTGYEQYF.

This clonotype was observed at least ten times. A single base separates this from a much larger clone, so it may be a read error. The chain couples TRBV12-3 or TRBV12-4 to TRBJ1-2; D ambiguous. The CDR3 runs 13 residues. The CDR3 is CASSLDLSYGYNF. The CDR3 DNA sequence: TGTGCCAGCAGTCTGGACCTATCCTATGGCTACAACTTC.

This clonotype has at least ten counts. The rearrangement links TRBV5-1 to TRBJ1-1; no clear D. Per germline, CDR1 SGHRS and CDR2 YFSETQ. This CDR3 is built from 16 residues. Between the trimmed V and J ends, which lost 2 bases and 5 bases, there was a span of 19 bases. The CDR3 protein is CASSLSGLGFGTEAFF. CDR3 DNA: TGCGCCAGCAGCTTATCTGGTTTGGGGTTTGGGACTGAAGCTTTCTTT.

This clonotype was seen many times. Without the conserved terminal phenylalanine or tryptophan, this CDR3 likely stems from a read error. This rearrangement joins TRBV12-3 or TRBV12-4 to TRBJ2-1; D unresolved. V lost 3 bases and J 10 bases, leaving 10 bases between the germline ends. The CDR3 runs 12 residues. The CDR3 is CASSLVGTEQFS. CDR3 nucleotides: TGTGCCAGCAGTTTGGTGGGCACGGAGCAGTTCTCC.

The chain links TRBV11-2 to TRBJ2-1; 7 nucleotides align to TRBD2. The J call may be incorrect, as the DNA end agrees better with TRBJ2-7. Germline loops: CDR1 SGHAT, CDR2 FQNNGV. CDR3 length: 14 amino acids. The CDR3 spells CASSLTGEGNEQYF. The CDR3 coding sequence is TGTGCCAGCAGCTTAACGGGGGAGGGAAATGAGCAGTACTTC.

This clonotype is labeled medium-sized. This chain uses TRBV7-9 with TRBJ2-1; D uncertain. The CDR3 sequence is 12 residues long. V was clipped by 6 bases and J by 7 bases, with 10 bases between them. Germline V lookup: CDR1 SEHNR, CDR2 FQNEAQ (reference sequence). The CDR3 loop reads CASSLTVNEQFF. The CDR3, as DNA: TGTGCCAGCAGTCTTACAGTAAATGAGCAGTTCTTC.

This clonotype qualifies as medium-sized. The CDR3 loop reads CSAREASHTGELFF. For the CDR3, the DNA is TGCAGTGCTAGAGAGGCTAGTCACACCGGGGAGCTGTTTTTT. This chain links TRBV20-1 with TRBJ2-2; the D is unclear. Trimming shortened V by 0 bases and J by 3 bases, and 8 bases separated the two germline ends. This CDR3 has 14 residues. In germline, CDR1 is DFQATT, CDR2 SNEGSKA (reference sequence).

There are many counts of this clonotype. The rearrangement uses TRBV7-2 and TRBJ2-5; the D is unclear. The V end lost 4 bases, the J end lost 6 bases, and 6 bases lay between the germline ends. The CDR3 is made up of 11 amino acids. The germline V gene has CDR1 SGHTA and CDR2 FQGNSA. The CDR3 DNA follows: TGTGCCAGCAGCTCGCGTCAGACCCAGTACTTC. It is translated as CASSSRQTQYF.

This clonotype is medium-sized. This chain joins TRBV20-1 and TRBJ1-4; D gene uncertain. This CDR3 region has 15 residues. Germline V CDR1 and CDR2: DFQATT, SNEGSKA (reference sequence). V was cut by 0 bases and J by 3 bases, with 11 bases left in between. The CDR3 DNA follows: TGCAGTGCTAGAGATGGAGACGGATCTAATGAAAAACTGTTTTTT. This translates into CSARDGDGSNEKLFF.

This clonotype was counted a few times. The chain employs TRBV9 and TRBJ2-1; D is possibly TRBD1 (6 bases). The V gene lost 4 bases and the J gene lost 7 bases, with 9 bases spanning the gap. This CDR3 region has 12 residues. Germline CDR1 is SGDLS and CDR2 is YYNGEE. The CDR3 reads CASSSQGNEQFF. The CDR3 DNA reads as TGTGCCAGCAGCTCCCAGGGGAATGAGCAGTTCTTC.

In this sample, this clonotype is medium-sized (0.01 to 0.1%). The chain uses TRBV27 and TRBJ1-2; D is unresolved. With 0 bases removed from V and 10 bases from J, the gap between germline ends came to 18 bases. The CDR3 contains 15 residues. Per germline, CDR1 MNHEY and CDR2 SMNVEV (reference sequence). The CDR3, as DNA: TGTGCCAGCAGTTTATCCCGTGGAGGAGATAACCTCTACACCTTC. Amino acid sequence: CASSLSRGGDNLYTF.